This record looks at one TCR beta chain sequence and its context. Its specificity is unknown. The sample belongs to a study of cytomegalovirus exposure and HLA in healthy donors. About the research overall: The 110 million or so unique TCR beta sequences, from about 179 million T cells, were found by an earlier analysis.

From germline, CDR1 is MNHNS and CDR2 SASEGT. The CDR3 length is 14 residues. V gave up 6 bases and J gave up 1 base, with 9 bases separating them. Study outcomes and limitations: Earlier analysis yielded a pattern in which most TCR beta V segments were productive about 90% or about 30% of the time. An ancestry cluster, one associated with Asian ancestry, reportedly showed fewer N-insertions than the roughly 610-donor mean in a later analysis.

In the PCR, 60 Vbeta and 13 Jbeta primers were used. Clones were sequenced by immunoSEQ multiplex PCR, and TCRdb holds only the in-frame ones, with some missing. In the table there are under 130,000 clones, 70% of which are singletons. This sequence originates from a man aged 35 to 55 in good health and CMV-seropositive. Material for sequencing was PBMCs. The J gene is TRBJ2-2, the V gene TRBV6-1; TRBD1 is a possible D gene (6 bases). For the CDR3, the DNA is TGTGCCAGCAGCCGACAGGTGAACACCGGGGAGCTGTTTTTT. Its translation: CASSRQVNTGELFF.